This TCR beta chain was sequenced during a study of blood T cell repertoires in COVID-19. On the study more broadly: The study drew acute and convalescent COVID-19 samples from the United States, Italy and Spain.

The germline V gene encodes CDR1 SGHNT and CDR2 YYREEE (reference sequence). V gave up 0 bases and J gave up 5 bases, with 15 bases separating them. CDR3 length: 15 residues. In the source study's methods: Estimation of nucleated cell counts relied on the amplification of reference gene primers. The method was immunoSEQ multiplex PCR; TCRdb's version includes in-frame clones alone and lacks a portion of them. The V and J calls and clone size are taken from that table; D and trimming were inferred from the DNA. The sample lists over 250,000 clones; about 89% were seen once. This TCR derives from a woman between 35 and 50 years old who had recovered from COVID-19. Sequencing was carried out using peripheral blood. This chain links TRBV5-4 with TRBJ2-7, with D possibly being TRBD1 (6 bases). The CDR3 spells CASSLDPGGGDEQYF. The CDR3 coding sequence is TGTGCCAGCAGCTTGGACCCTGGGGGCGGCGACGAGCAGTACTTC.